The clone carrying this T cell receptor beta chain was seen only a few times. There are 17 residues in the CDR3. CDR1 is MGHRA and CDR2 is YSYEKL in the germline V gene. Trimming cost V 6 bases and J 0 bases, with 20 bases left between them. This entry belongs to a study of identifying expanded T cells in peripheral blood. The assay was immunoSEQ multiplex PCR, and TCRdb's table has in-frame clones only and misses some. The data show approximately 110,000 clones, with 75% to 90% seen just once and about 17% held by the top ten. Specimen: blood. The rearrangement uses TRBV4-1 and TRBJ2-5, with D possibly called TRBD1 or TRBD2 (5 bases each). The clonotype originates from a person aged 18 to 75 in good health. The CDR3 sequence: CASSKAPGREYQETQYF. Written as DNA, the CDR3 is TGCGCCAGCAGTAAAGCCCCGGGCAGGGAGTACCAAGAGACCCAGTACTTC.